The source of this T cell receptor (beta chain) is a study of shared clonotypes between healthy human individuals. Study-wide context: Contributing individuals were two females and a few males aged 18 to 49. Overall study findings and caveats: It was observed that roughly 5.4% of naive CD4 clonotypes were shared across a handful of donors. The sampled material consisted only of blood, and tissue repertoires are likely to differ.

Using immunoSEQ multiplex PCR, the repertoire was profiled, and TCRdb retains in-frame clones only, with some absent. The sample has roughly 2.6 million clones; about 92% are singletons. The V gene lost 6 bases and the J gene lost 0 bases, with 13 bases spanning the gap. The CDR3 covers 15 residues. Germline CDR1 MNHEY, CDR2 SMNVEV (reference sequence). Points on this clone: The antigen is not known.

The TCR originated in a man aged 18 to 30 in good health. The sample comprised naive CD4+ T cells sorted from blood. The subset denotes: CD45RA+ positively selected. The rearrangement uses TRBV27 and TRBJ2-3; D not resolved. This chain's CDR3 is CASRLMGTSTDTQYF. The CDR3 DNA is TGTGCCAGCAGACTCATGGGCACTAGCACAGATACGCAGTATTTT.